The rows below give T cell receptor beta chains drawn from one sample of a study of cytomegalovirus exposure and HLA in healthy donors. Sequencing used immunoSEQ multiplex PCR; TCRdb keeps in-frame clones, though not all of them. The sample consists of 100,000 or so clones, about 76% of them appearing once. Sequencing was done on a sample of PBMCs. The receptors stem from a man under 40 in good health and CMV-seropositive. The CDR3 runs from the conserved cysteine through the conserved F or W. The D gene is left open where the match is weak. Size is stated for part of the rows, as once, few or many counts, or as a class when the clone is expanded.

clone size	V gene	J gene	CDR3 length	D gene	CDR3 DNA	CDR3 protein
few	TRBV13	TRBJ1-1	15	.	TGTGCCAGCAGCTCCAAAACATTTGATTTCACTGAAGCTTTCTTT	CASSSKTFDFTEAFF
.	TRBV5-1	TRBJ2-7	14	.	TGCGCCAGCAGCATCGGACAGATCGTCTACGAGCAGTACTTC	CASSIGQIVYEQYF
.	TRBV19	TRBJ2-1	14	.	TGTGCCAGTGCCGACTCGCTCTCCTACAATGAGCAGTTCTTC	CASADSLSYNEQFF
.	TRBV18	TRBJ2-2	13	.	TGTGCCAGCTCACCCACAGGGACCGGGGAGCTGTTTTTT	CASSPTGTGELFF
.	TRBV4-3	TRBJ2-3	17	.	TGCGCCAGCAGCCAAGGCCCAGGGTCACCCAGCACAGATACGCAGTATTTT	CASSQGPGSPSTDTQYF
.	TRBV6-1	TRBJ2-7	13	TRBD1	TGTGCCAGCCTACGGGACAGGGCCTACGAGCAGTACTTC	CASLRDRAYEQYF
.	TRBV28	TRBJ2-1	16	.	TGTGCCAGCAGTTTAGACCACAGGGCTCAATACAATGAGCAGTTCTTC	CASSLDHRAQYNEQFF
.	TRBV6-5	TRBJ1-2	13	TRBD1	TGTGCCAGCAGTCGGGACAGGGAAAGCAGCTACACCTTC	CASSRDRESSYTF
.	TRBV10-3	TRBJ2-5	14	TRBD2	TGTGCCATCAGACCCACCAGCGGGGAAGAGACCCAGTACTTC	CAIRPTSGEETQYF
.	TRBV7-9	TRBJ2-2	18	.	TGTGCCAGCAGCTTAGCGGGTCTGGATGGGAGGAACACCGGGGAGCTGTTTTTT	CASSLAGLDGRNTGELFF
.	TRBV11-3	TRBJ2-3	12	.	TGTGCCAGCAGCGGTGAGGGAGATACGCAGTATTTT	CASSGEGDTQYF
.	TRBV7-8	TRBJ1-4	14	TRBD1	TGTGCCAGCAGCCAAGGGGGCCTCGGGGAAAAACTGTTTTTT	CASSQGGLGEKLFF
few	TRBV6-5	TRBJ2-1	16	TRBD2	TGTGCCAGCAGTTACTCGAGCGGGGGGCGCAGAAATGAGCAGTTCTTC	CASSYSSGGRRNEQFF
.	TRBV28	TRBJ2-7	18	TRBD2	TGTGCCAGCTTCCCCTTAGGGGGACTAGCGGGGGGCACCTACGAGCAGTACTTC	CASFPLGGLAGGTYEQYF
.	TRBV2	TRBJ1-2	13	TRBD1	TGTGCCAGTAAGGGGACAGCTAACTATGGCTACACCTTC	CASKGTANYGYTF
few	TRBV11-2	TRBJ2-3	14	TRBD1	TGTGCCAGCAGCTTAGTTACAGGGGAAGATACGCAGTATTTT	CASSLVTGEDTQYF
once	TRBV4-1	TRBJ2-5	16	TRBD2	TGCGCCAGCAGCCCCGGGACTAGCGGGGGGAGAGAGACCCAGTACTTC	CASSPGTSGGRETQYF
many	TRBV10-3	TRBJ1-6	16	.	TGTGCCATCAGTGAGTGGGGGGATTCCGATAATTCACCCCTCCACTTT	CAISEWGDSDNSPLHF
once	TRBV7-7	TRBJ2-5	14	TRBD1	TGTGCTAGCAGCAGACAGGGGGCTCAAGAGACCCAGTACTTC	CASSRQGAQETQYF
.	TRBV19	TRBJ2-1	15	TRBD1	TGTGCCAGTAGTATCGGACAGGGTGCCTACAATGAGCGGTTCTTC	CASSIGQGAYNERFF
.	TRBV5-4	TRBJ2-2	15	.	TGTGCCAGCAGCTTGGCTACCTCGGGGACCGGGGAGCTGTTTTTT	CASSLATSGTGELFF
.	TRBV10-1	TRBJ1-5	13	.	TGCGCCAGCAGCCGTTGTGGCAATCAGCCCCAGCATTTT	CASSRCGNQPQHF
few	TRBV30	TRBJ1-4	14	TRBD1	TGTGCCTGGAACCGAAGGACAGGGAATGAAAAACTGTTTTTT	CAWNRRTGNEKLFF
once	TRBV5-5	TRBJ1-2	15	.	TGTGCCAGCAGCTTGTTGGACAGTCCTATCTATGGCTACACCTTC	CASSLLDSPIYGYTF
.	TRBV7-8	TRBJ2-1	15	TRBD2	TGTGCCAGCAGCTTAGTACTAGCGGGGGGTGGGGAGCAGTTCTTC	CASSLVLAGGGEQFF
.	TRBV6-6	TRBJ1-2	13	.	TGTGCCAGCAGTTACGACACGGAGGCTGGCTACACCTTC	CASSYDTEAGYTF
.	TRBV9	TRBJ2-7	13	.	TGTGCCAGCAGCGTAGGACATCCCTACGAGCAGTACTTC	CASSVGHPYEQYF
.	TRBV5-1	TRBJ2-3	13	.	TGCGCCAGCAGAGCAACGGGGGCAGATACGCAGTATTTT	CASRATGADTQYF
.	TRBV9	TRBJ2-1	21	TRBD2	TGTGCCAGCAGCGTAGCTTTGGGACTAGCGGGGGGGCCTGAGGCCTACAATGAGCAGTTCTTC	CASSVALGLAGGPEAYNEQFF
.	TRBV7-3	TRBJ2-1	15	TRBD2	TGTGCCAGCAGCCCAGCGGGGTATTCCTACAATGAGCAGTTCTTC	CASSPAGYSYNEQFF
.	TRBV2	TRBJ2-3	15	TRBD2	TGTGCCAGCAGTCCCTCGGGGGGGGGCACAGATACGCAGTATTTT	CASSPSGGGTDTQYF
.	TRBV6-1	TRBJ1-1	14	.	TGTGCCAGCAGTGAAGTAGGACAGCTCACTGAAGCTTTCTTT	CASSEVGQLTEAFF
.	TRBV9	TRBJ1-2	16	TRBD1	TGTGCCAGCAGCGTAGGGGACAGGGGTCTTAACTATGGCTACACCTTC	CASSVGDRGLNYGYTF
.	TRBV11-1	TRBJ1-1	15	.	TGTGCCAGCAGCTTGGGAGGGGCCCAGAACACTGAAGCTTTCTTT	CASSLGGAQNTEAFF
.	TRBV5-1	TRBJ2-6	15	.	TGCGCCAGCAGCTCTGGCCGGGTCGGGGCCAACGTCCTGACTTTC	CASSSGRVGANVLTF
.	TRBV6-6	TRBJ2-6	16	TRBD2	TGTGCCAGCAGTTATTTGGGGGGGAGTGGGGCCAACGTCCTGACTTTC	CASSYLGGSGANVLTF
once	TRBV16	TRBJ1-5	12	.	TGTGCCAGCAGCCTCCAGCGTCAGCCCCAGCATTTT	CASSLQRQPQHF
.	TRBV5-4	TRBJ2-1	14	TRBD2	TGTGCCAGCAGCTTAGGACTAGTCGCGGATGAGCAGTTCTTC	CASSLGLVADEQFF
.	TRBV27	TRBJ2-1	17	.	TGTGCCAGCAGTTTTTTTGACACCGGAACGCACTACAATGAGCAGTTCTTC	CASSFFDTGTHYNEQFF
once	TRBV4-2	TRBJ2-3	15	TRBD1	TGTGCCAGCAGCCAAGACGACAGGGGCACAGATACGCAGTATTTT	CASSQDDRGTDTQYF
.	TRBV7-9	TRBJ1-2	14	.	TGTGCCAGCAGCTTCCTCCCCCCTAACTATGGCTACACCTTC	CASSFLPPNYGYTF
.	TRBV4-1	TRBJ1-2	14	TRBD1	TGCGCCAGCAGCCAGGCCACAGGGGACTATGGCTACACCTTC	CASSQATGDYGYTF
.	TRBV11-3	TRBJ2-2	12	.	TGTGCCAGCAGCCCCTACTCCGGGGAGCTGTTTTTT	CASSPYSGELFF
few	TRBV15	TRBJ2-3	15	TRBD2	TGTGCCACCAGCCCAAGCGGGGGGGCCACAGATACGCAGTATTTT	CATSPSGGATDTQYF
once	TRBV9	TRBJ2-3	13	.	TGTGCCAGCAGCTTTCAGGGTTACGATACGCAGTATTTT	CASSFQGYDTQYF
.	TRBV12-5	TRBJ1-1	22	.	TGTGCTAGTGGTTTGGTACGTCGGGGGGCAGGAGTCATACCGAACACCAACACTGAAGCTTTCTTT	CASGLVRRGAGVIPNTNTEAFF
.	TRBV5-4	TRBJ2-1	17	.	TGTGCCAGCAGCCAAAATTCCTACCCAAGCTCCTACAATGAGCAGTTCTTC	CASSQNSYPSSYNEQFF
.	TRBV18	TRBJ2-7	15	TRBD1	TGTGCCAGCTCACCACCGGGACAGGGGGTCTACGAGCAGTACTTC	CASSPPGQGVYEQYF
.	TRBV6-1	TRBJ1-5	15	.	TGTGCCAGCAGTTCCCAACCTAATAGCAATCAGCCCCAGCATTTT	CASSSQPNSNQPQHF
.	TRBV6-6	TRBJ2-3	15	TRBD2	TGTGCCAGCGGGGGTAAGCGGGGGCCCACAGATACGCAGTATTTT	CASGGKRGPTDTQYF
.	TRBV30	TRBJ2-7	15	.	TGTGCCGGCCACGGGGTCGGGCTGTACCCCTGGGGGCAGTACTTC	CAGHGVGLYPWGQYF
few	TRBV6-1	TRBJ1-6	14	TRBD1	TGTGCCAGCATTACGACAGGGTCCTTTTCACCCCTCCACTTT	CASITTGSFSPLHF
.	TRBV4-1	TRBJ2-6	16	.	TGCGCCAGCAGCCAAGATCGCAGGGTCTGGGCCAACGTCCTGACTTTC	CASSQDRRVWANVLTF
.	TRBV4-1	TRBJ1-4	14	.	TGCGCCAGCAGCCTTACACCGGTCGGGGAAAAACTGTTTTTT	CASSLTPVGEKLFF
.	TRBV11-3	TRBJ2-5	13	.	TGTGCCAGCAGCTTAGGGCAAAAAGAGACCCAGTACTTC	CASSLGQKETQYF
.	TRBV27	TRBJ2-1	17	TRBD2	TGTGCCAGCAGTCAAAGCGGCGGGGGGACGGTGAGGAATGAGCAGTTCTTC	CASSQSGGGTVRNEQFF
.	TRBV5-6	TRBJ2-2	16	.	TGTGCCAGCAGCTTGAGGCTGCCACTAGCCTCCGGGGAGCTGTTTTTT	CASSLRLPLASGELFF